This is a list of T cell receptor beta chains from one sample in a study of T cells in Graves' hyperthyroidism and ophthalmopathy. TCRdb redid the calling of the multiplex PCR reads with MiXCR, one entry per CDR3 protein. The sample shows about 600,000 distinct CDR3 sequences, about 16% of them seen only once. Sequenced: blood. The source is a middle-aged woman with Graves' ophthalmopathy. Both conserved end residues are trimmed from each CDR3. Each record gives: J gene, V gene, CDR3 protein.

TRBJ2-3 TRBV2 ASGNSHTDTQY
TRBJ2-1 TRBV5-1 ASTYNYNEQF
TRBJ2-1 TRBV6-1 ASSDWGVLKNEQF
TRBJ2-1 TRBV20-1 SASNRGLAGGDEQF
TRBJ1-2 TRBV20-1 SARHTGNTNYGYT
TRBJ2-7 TRBV20-1 SADGLAGALEQY
TRBJ1-5 TRBV7-2 ASSSRGQGNQPQH
TRBJ2-7 TRBV3-1 ASSQTSGIPLGEQY
TRBJ1-1 TRBV2 ASSGRRGGTEAF
TRBJ1-2 TRBV7-9 ASSPRGGGYT
TRBJ1-4 TRBV30 AWSRTGPNEKLF
TRBJ2-1 TRBV5-4 ASSLGPLVGAYNEQF
TRBJ1-5 TRBV15 ATSRDWQPQH
TRBJ2-4 TRBV20-1 SVLGLGSIQY
TRBJ1-2 TRBV6-1 ASSETGAYGYT
TRBJ2-5 TRBV18 ASSPVKTGQPLQETQY
TRBJ2-2 TRBV30 AWRGGTGELF
TRBJ2-1 TRBV7-2 ASSADLSSYNEQF
TRBJ2-5 TRBV5-1 ASSFEGAMETQY
TRBJ1-2 TRBV2 ASSAGDGYGYT
TRBJ1-1 TRBV5-1 ASSWSGGGTEAF
TRBJ1-6 TRBV5-1 ASSLEGRDRSPLH
TRBJ2-3 TRBV3-1 ASSQPGRVRKDTQY
TRBJ2-7 TRBV6-6 ASSYGTGPYEQY
TRBJ1-5 TRBV10-3 AISETGNQPQH
TRBJ2-1 TRBV2 ASTGQGHSYNEQF
TRBJ2-2 TRBV6-4 ASSDSGTEVNTGELF
TRBJ1-1 TRBV19 ASSFGQGSVMNTEAF
TRBJ2-3 TRBV10-2 ASSEGQGTPWGTDTQY
TRBJ2-4 TRBV30 AWSPGGSQNIQY
TRBJ2-1 TRBV6-1 ASRTGTSSRTRQF
TRBJ1-4 TRBV6-1 ASSDGRYNEKLF
TRBJ1-6 TRBV28 ASSFSVRGNSPLH
TRBJ1-1 TRBV7-8 ASGGAAMNTEAF
TRBJ1-5 TRBV6-1 ASSSQGSNQPQH
TRBJ2-5 TRBV20-1 SVPRQGVFQETQY
TRBJ2-1 TRBV27 ASSLVRVRGPYNEQF
TRBJ2-2 TRBV7-2 ASGRQVTGELF
TRBJ1-6 TRBV5-1 ASSPVSVAARNSPLH
TRBJ2-1 TRBV2 ASSDFRGLTTYNEQF
TRBJ2-7 TRBV20-1 SAPAGLYEQY
TRBJ2-5 TRBV6-2/TRBV6-3 ASRDTGGETQY
TRBJ1-2 TRBV13 ATEEGAYGYT
TRBJ2-1 TRBV7-8 ASRPSLESFYNEQF
TRBJ1-5 TRBV15 ATSRDIAGVQPQH
TRBJ2-3 TRBV11-2 ASSPKRDGTDTQY
TRBJ1-2 TRBV18 ASSLADFKGDYGYT
TRBJ2-1 TRBV28 ASSSGTRTYMLGQF
TRBJ2-7 TRBV20-1 SASPPGKSYEQY
TRBJ1-1 TRBV5-1 ASSLVSGRRNTEAF
TRBJ2-5 TRBV7-9 ASSLRFSRDTSPQETQY
TRBJ1-5 TRBV10-3 AISELTGGGPQH
TRBJ1-2 TRBV9 ASSVEGQGLYGYT
TRBJ2-7 TRBV29-1 SVLTGTNYEQY
TRBJ2-1 TRBV19 ASSRGPESGRSSYNEQF
TRBJ2-3 TRBV28 ASSLPVLNTDTQY